The 18 T cell receptor beta chains given below trace back to one sample, sequenced in a study of T-cell reconstitution after alpha-beta-depleted transplantation in children. Preparation of the TCRbeta library involved a method that used unique molecular identifiers. MiXCR was run by TCRdb on the PCR reads, yielding one entry per CDR3 protein. Of 90,000 to 100,000 distinct CDR3 sequences listed, 20% to 30% were seen once; the top ten hold about a fifth. Sequencing used PBMCs, obtained before TCRalphabeta/CD19-depleted stem cell transplant. These receptor sequences come from a boy aged 2-9 years with acute lymphoblastic leukemia, due to receive a stem cell transplant.

The chain combines TRBV14 with TRBJ1-4; 8 nucleotides align to TRBD1. CDR3 length: 15 residues. V lost 4 bases to trimming and J lost 8 bases; unmatched junction nucleotides: 9. From germline, CDR1 is SGHDN and CDR2 FVKESK. The chain's CDR3 is CASSRLGTGLEKLFF. In nucleotides, the CDR3 is TGTGCCAGCAGCCGGCTCGGGACAGGTCTGGAAAAACTGTTTTTT.

This clonotype was seen more than once but under ten times. V usage is TRBV7-6 and J usage is TRBJ2-1; D call uncertain. The germline V gene encodes CDR1 SGHVS and CDR2 FNYEAQ. Trimming took off 2 bases at V and 3 bases at J, with 8 bases between the two ends. The CDR3 loop spans 14 amino acids. In DNA, the CDR3 is TGTGCCAGCAGCTTATCGGTGGTCTACAATGAGCAGTTCTTC. This sequence encodes CASSLSVVYNEQFF.

The sample holds a few counts of this clonotype. The V call is TRBV7-2, the J call TRBJ1-3; perhaps TRBD1 as D (6 bases). V lost 3 bases to trimming and J lost 0 bases, with 12 bases between them. This CDR3 region has 16 residues. Germline CDR1 reads SGHTA; CDR2 reads FQGNSA. CDR3 sequence: CASSLGGSISGNTIYF. As DNA, the CDR3 is TGTGCCAGCAGCTTGGGGGGCTCGATCTCTGGAAACACCATATATTTT.

The chain joins TRBV27 to TRBJ1-5; 8 nucleotides align to TRBD1. This CDR3 is built from 16 residues. Trimming at V came to 6 bases and at J to 1 base, leaving 8 bases not matched to a gene. Germline V gene lookup returns CDR1 MNHEY and CDR2 SMNVEV (reference sequence). The CDR3 reads CASRFAGGGSNQPQHF. The CDR3 nucleotides read TGTGCCAGCAGGTTTGCAGGGGGCGGAAGCAATCAGCCCCAGCATTTT.

The chain uses TRBV20-1 and TRBJ2-6, with 11 bases identical to TRBD2. V shed 6 bases, J shed 2 bases, and the junction held 6 bases outside the gene matches. The CDR3 is 16 residues long. Per the germline V gene, CDR1 is DFQATT and CDR2 is SNEGSKA (reference sequence). The CDR3 DNA reads TGCAGTGCCACCGGGACTAGCGGAACTGGGGCCAACGTCCTGACTTTC. Protein sequence: CSATGTSGTGANVLTF.

The CDR3 DNA follows: TGTGCCTGGAGTGCAGGAGCGGAGGGGCCTCGGGAGACCCAGTACTTC. Its protein is CAWSAGAEGPRETQYF. The chain couples TRBV30 to TRBJ2-5; tentative D call: TRBD2 (6 bases). The germline V gene encodes CDR1 GTSNPN and CDR2 SVGIG (reference sequence). The CDR3 covers 16 residues. The V end lost 1 base, the J end lost 5 bases, and 20 bases lay between the germline ends.

This clonotype was observed a few times. V is TRBV7-8 and J is TRBJ2-1; no definite D call. Between the trimmed V and J ends, which lost 1 base and 8 bases, there was a span of 15 bases. The CDR3 contains 15 residues. Germline CDR1 SGHVS, CDR2 FQNEAQ. The CDR3 DNA sequence: TGTGCCAGCAGCTTAGTGTCGAGTGACCGCGATGAGCAGTTCTTC. It is translated as CASSLVSSDRDEQFF.

This clonotype appeared a few times. The gene calls are TRBV9 and TRBJ1-2, with a weak D call TRBD1 (5 bases). Germline CDR1 is SGDLS and CDR2 is YYNGEE. This CDR3 is built from 17 residues. V shed 4 bases and J shed 0 bases, with 19 bases lying between them. In DNA, the CDR3 is TGTGCCAGCAGCTCCCGGGACGGAAGCCTTCCTAACTATGGCTACACCTTC. Its translation is CASSSRDGSLPNYGYTF.

The rearrangement links TRBV5-1 to TRBJ2-1; D gene unclear. Trimming stripped 1 base from V and 5 bases from J, with 16 bases between. Germline CDR1 is SGHRS and CDR2 is YFSETQ. The CDR3 has 16 amino acids. The CDR3 DNA reads TGCGCCAGCAGCTTGTTAAGCTTTGGGTCTAACAATGAGCAGTTCTTC. This gives the protein CASSLLSFGSNNEQFF.

The chain has TRBV5-4 and TRBJ2-2; a possible D gene is TRBD1 (7 bases). Looked up from germline, CDR1 is SGHNT and CDR2 is YYREEE (reference sequence). There are 15 residues in the CDR3. Trimming left V 4 bases short and J 7 bases short, with 17 bases between. DNA of the CDR3: TGTGCCAGCAGCAGGAGGGGGCGGTCTGGCGGGGAGCTGTTTTTT. Translating gives CASSRRGRSGGELFF.

This clonotype was seen only a few times. The chain's CDR3 is CSVEETGPNTIYF. For the CDR3, the DNA is TGCAGCGTTGAAGAGACAGGGCCAAACACCATATATTTT. The chain joins TRBV29-1 to TRBJ1-3, with 7 bases matching TRBD1. Trimming removed 0 bases from V and 6 bases from J; junction bases left unmatched: 2. The CDR3 totals 13 residues. Germline V gene sequence: CDR1 SQVTM, CDR2 ANQGSEA.

This clonotype was recorded only once. The V gene is TRBV14, the J gene TRBJ2-3, with D unclear. The V end was cut by 1 base, the J end by 3 bases, with 17 bases between. The CDR3 covers 17 residues. Germline loops: CDR1 SGHDN, CDR2 FVKESK. DNA for the CDR3: TGTGCCAGCAGCCAAGGGGGAAGACCGGGCTTTACAGATACGCAGTATTTT. It yields the protein CASSQGGRPGFTDTQYF.

The chain links TRBV11-2 to TRBJ2-1; 11 bases align to TRBD2. Germline V CDR1 and CDR2: SGHAT, FQNNGV. The CDR3 length is 18 residues. J lost 2 bases, V lost 5 bases, and 11 bases had no gene match. The CDR3 sequence: CASSITGTSGGTYNEQFF. CDR3 DNA sequence: TGTGCCAGCAGCATAACCGGGACTAGCGGAGGGACCTACAATGAGCAGTTCTTC.

V and J are TRBV4-1 and TRBJ2-2; D gene uncertain. CDR1 and CDR2 (germline): MGHRA, YSYEKL. This CDR3 is built from 15 residues. V was pared by 0 bases and J by 3 bases, with 8 bases between. Here the CDR3 reads CASSQDSAYTGELFF. In DNA form, the CDR3 reads TGCGCCAGCAGCCAAGACTCTGCATACACCGGGGAGCTGTTTTTT.

This clonotype was found a few times. This chain uses TRBV20-1 with TRBJ2-5, with 7 nucleotides matching TRBD2. This CDR3 spans 16 amino acids. Germline V gene lookup returns CDR1 DFQATT and CDR2 SNEGSKA (reference sequence). V lost 2 bases to trimming and J lost 5 bases; unmatched junction nucleotides: 14. CDR3 loop: CSARTPSGGAMETQYF. The DNA for the CDR3 is TGCAGTGCTAGAACCCCTAGCGGAGGGGCCATGGAGACCCAGTACTTC.

The V gene is TRBV6-6, the J gene TRBJ2-3; 9 nucleotides agree with TRBD1. The germline V gene encodes CDR1 MNHNY and CDR2 SVGAGI (reference sequence). V dropped 5 bases and J dropped 7; count of bases not matched to a gene: 4. The CDR3 spans 13 residues. The CDR3 spells CASSGGTGNTQYF. In DNA, the CDR3 is TGTGCCAGCAGTGGAGGGACAGGGAATACGCAGTATTTT.

This clonotype was counted ten times or more. The chain links TRBV12-3 or TRBV12-4 to TRBJ2-1; D is uncertain. The CDR3 covers 15 residues. The V and J ends lost 5 bases and 4 bases respectively, with 15 bases between them. The CDR3 loop is CASSPSRPFYNEQFF. For the CDR3, the DNA is TGTGCCAGCAGTCCGTCCCGTCCCTTTTACAATGAGCAGTTCTTC.

Only a few counts were recorded for this clonotype. Here the CDR3 reads CASRGQTMNTEAFF. CDR3 bases: TGTGCCAGCAGAGGACAGACCATGAACACTGAAGCTTTCTTT. The chain joins TRBV6-1 to TRBJ1-1, with a weak D call TRBD1 (6 bases). Trimming removed 6 bases at V and 0 bases at J, with 11 bases between. The CDR3 has 14 amino acids. Germline V CDR1 and CDR2: MNHNS, SASEGT.